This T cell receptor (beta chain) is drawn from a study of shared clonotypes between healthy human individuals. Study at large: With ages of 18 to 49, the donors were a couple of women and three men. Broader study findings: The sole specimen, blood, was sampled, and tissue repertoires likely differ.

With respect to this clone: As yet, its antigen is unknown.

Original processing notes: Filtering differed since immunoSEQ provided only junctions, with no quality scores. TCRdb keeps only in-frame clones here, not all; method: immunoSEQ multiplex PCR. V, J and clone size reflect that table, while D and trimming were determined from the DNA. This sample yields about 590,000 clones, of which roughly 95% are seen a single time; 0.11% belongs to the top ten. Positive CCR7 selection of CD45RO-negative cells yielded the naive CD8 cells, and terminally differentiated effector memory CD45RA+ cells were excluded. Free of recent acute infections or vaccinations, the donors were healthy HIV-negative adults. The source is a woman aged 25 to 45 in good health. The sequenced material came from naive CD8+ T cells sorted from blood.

In DNA, the CDR3 is TGCAGCGTTGAAGCGGGCCGATGGTCCACTGAAGCTTTCTTT. It encodes CSVEAGRWSTEAFF. The chain carries TRBV29-1 and TRBJ1-1; the D is unclear. CDR1 and CDR2 from the germline V gene are SQVTM and ANQGSEA. The CDR3 is made up of 14 amino acids. V lost 1 base and J lost 4, with 13 bases in between.